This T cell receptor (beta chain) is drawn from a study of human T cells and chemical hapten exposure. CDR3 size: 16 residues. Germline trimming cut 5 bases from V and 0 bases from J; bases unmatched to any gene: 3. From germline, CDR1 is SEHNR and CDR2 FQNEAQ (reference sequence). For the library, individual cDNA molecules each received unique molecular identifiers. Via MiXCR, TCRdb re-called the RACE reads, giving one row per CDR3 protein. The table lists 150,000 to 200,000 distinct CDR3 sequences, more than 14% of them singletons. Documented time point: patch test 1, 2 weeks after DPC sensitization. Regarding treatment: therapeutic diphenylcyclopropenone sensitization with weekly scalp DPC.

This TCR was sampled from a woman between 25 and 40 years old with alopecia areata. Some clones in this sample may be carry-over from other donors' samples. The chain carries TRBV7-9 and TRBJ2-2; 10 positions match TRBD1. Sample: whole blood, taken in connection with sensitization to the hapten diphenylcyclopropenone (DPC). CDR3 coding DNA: TGTGCCAGCAGCCCGGGACAGGGGCCGAACACCGGGGAGCTGTTTTTT. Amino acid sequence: CASSPGQGPNTGELFF.